These 8 T cell receptor beta chains were all obtained from the same sample, sequenced in a study of prognosis after radiotherapy for stage I lung cancer. Genomic DNA yielded TCR beta CDR3, amplified by two-round multiplex PCR. Each TRBV and TRBJ gene had its own primer in the first PCR round. A single record per CDR3 protein comes from TCRdb applying MiXCR to the multiplex PCR reads. Of 45,000 to 70,000 distinct CDR3 sequences listed, around 27% are singletons. This specimen was PBMCs, taken before or after stereotactic body radiation therapy (not recorded which). These receptors were obtained from a donor older than 45 with non-small cell lung cancer.

On this clonotype: This may be a read error: a much more frequent sequence differs by one nucleotide. The gene calls are TRBV6-1 and TRBJ2-5, with 7 bases fitting TRBD1. The germline gives CDR1 MNHNS, CDR2 SASEGT. V lost 7 bases to trimming and J lost 7 bases; unmatched junction nucleotides: 3. The CDR3 runs to 11 residues. The CDR3 DNA reads as TGTGCCAGCATCTCAGGGGGGACCCAGTACTTC. Protein sequence: CASISGGTQYF.

This clonotype has just a few counts. The rearrangement uses TRBV30 and TRBJ2-3, with 9 bases fitting TRBD2. CDR3 length: 15 amino acids. CDR1 and CDR2 from the germline V gene are GTSNPN and SVGIG (reference sequence). V was clipped by 0 bases and J by 3 bases; unmatched bases: 4. The CDR3 here is CAWSVGGGGTDTQYF. The CDR3 DNA sequence: TGTGCCTGGAGTGTGGGCGGGGGGGGTACAGATACGCAGTATTTT.

A note on this clonotype: This clone may be a read error of a much larger clone one base away. This chain joins TRBV30 and TRBJ1-2; no definite D call. Germline assignment: CDR1 GTSNPN and CDR2 SVGIG (reference sequence). The CDR3 extends over 13 amino acids. Here the CDR3 reads CARSVAGAYGYNF. The CDR3 coding sequence is TGTGCCCGGAGTGTGGCGGGAGCCTATGGCTACAACTTC.

This clonotype was seen once. The chain recombines TRBV6-5 with TRBJ1-2; D remains ambiguous. The CDR3 length is 11 residues. Trimming removed 2 bases at V and 12 bases at J, with 10 bases between. Germline CDR1 is MNHEY and CDR2 is SVGAGI. The CDR3 region is CASSYLDGHTF. Written as DNA, the CDR3 is TGTGCCAGCAGTTACCTCGATGGACACACCTTC.

The CDR3 nucleotides are TGCAGCATCAAAATAATAAGGACAGAGGTAAATGAAAAACTGTTTTTT. This gives the protein CSIKIIRTEVNEKLFF. V gene TRBV29-1 combines with J gene TRBJ1-4; D is possibly TRBD1 (6 bases). In germline, CDR1 is SQVTM, CDR2 ANQGSEA. This CDR3 is 16 amino acids long. Deletions cut 8 bases from V and 5 bases from J, with 24 bases between.

This clonotype was seen at least ten times. This chain links TRBV7-9 with TRBJ2-3; the match to TRBD2 covers 8 bases. CDR3 length equals 17 residues. CDR1 and CDR2 from the germline V gene are SEHNR and FQNEAQ (reference sequence). Losses at the gene ends were 0 bases for V and 4 bases for J; bases not matched to a gene: 9. The CDR3 DNA follows: TGTGCCAGCAGCTTAGCGGTCACTAGCGGTACCTCAGATACGCAGTATTTT. Encoded protein: CASSLAVTSGTSDTQYF.

This clonotype came up many times. This rearrangement joins TRBV5-1 to TRBJ1-3; D not resolved. Germline CDR1 SGHRS, CDR2 YFSETQ. V lost 0 bases, J lost 1 base, and 8 bases lay in between. This CDR3 is built from 15 residues. The CDR3, as DNA: TGCGCCAGCAGCTTGGCCGGAGGGTCTGGAAACACCATATATTTT. Residues: CASSLAGGSGNTIYF.

Remarks on this clonotype: It is likely a read error: a sequence one base away is far more abundant. For the CDR3, the DNA is TGTGCCGGCAGAGCCGGGGGGGGTGAAAAGTACTTC. Protein: CAGRAGGGEKYF. This chain connects TRBV6-2 or TRBV6-3 to TRBJ2-7; TRBD2 matches 8 bases. CDR3 length equals 12 residues. Germline assignment: CDR1 MNHEY and CDR2 SVGEGT.